This is a list of T cell receptor beta chains from one sample in a study of identical twins. Each CDR3 protein gets one entry after TCRdb re-called the 5' RACE reads with MiXCR. The data show 450,000 to 600,000 distinct CDR3 sequences, around 24% seen once. This sample also belongs to another study, concerning yellow fever vaccine responses in identical twins.

Sequenced: CD4+ T cells sorted from blood. Every receptor here comes from a woman aged 18-29 years in good health. The CDR3 runs from the conserved cysteine through the conserved F or W. The order of the fields is D gene, CDR3 length, V gene, J gene, clone size, CDR3 DNA, CDR3 protein. The D gene is left open where the match is weak. Rows give clone size only sometimes, using once, few, many, or a class for an expanded clone.

D gene: -
CDR3 length: 16
V gene: TRBV5-1
J gene: TRBJ2-1
clone size: -
CDR3 DNA: TGCGCCAGCAGCGATAGCGGAGGGGGCCCCTACAATGAGCAGTTCTTC
CDR3 protein: CASSDSGGGPYNEQFF

D gene: -
CDR3 length: 17
V gene: TRBV7-9
J gene: TRBJ1-1
clone size: few
CDR3 DNA: TGTGCCAGCAGCTTAGGGGTCCCCCGTCCGCTGAACACTGAAGCTTTCTTT
CDR3 protein: CASSLGVPRPLNTEAFF

D gene: TRBD2
CDR3 length: 14
V gene: TRBV12-3/TRBV12-4
J gene: TRBJ2-7
clone size: few
CDR3 DNA: TGTGCCAGCAGCCGGGGACTAGCGGGCTACGAGCAGTACTTC
CDR3 protein: CASSRGLAGYEQYF

D gene: -
CDR3 length: 18
V gene: TRBV5-6
J gene: TRBJ2-1
clone size: once
CDR3 DNA: TGTGCCAGCAGCTCCCCATTCGGGACGGCGACGGCCTACAATGAGCAGTTCTTC
CDR3 protein: CASSSPFGTATAYNEQFF

D gene: -
CDR3 length: 13
V gene: TRBV6-1
J gene: TRBJ2-5
clone size: -
CDR3 DNA: TGTGCCAGCAGAATAGGTTACCAAGAGACCCAGTACTTC
CDR3 protein: CASRIGYQETQYF

D gene: TRBD1
CDR3 length: 13
V gene: TRBV7-9
J gene: TRBJ1-4
clone size: -
CDR3 DNA: TGTGCCAGCAGCTCACTCGGACAGGATTTGGTGTTTTTT
CDR3 protein: CASSSLGQDLVFF

D gene: TRBD1
CDR3 length: 15
V gene: TRBV5-1
J gene: TRBJ2-3
clone size: few
CDR3 DNA: TGCGCCAGCAGCTTGGAGGGACAGGGGCCAGATACGCAGTATTTT
CDR3 protein: CASSLEGQGPDTQYF

D gene: TRBD1
CDR3 length: 15
V gene: TRBV5-1
J gene: TRBJ1-3
clone size: few
CDR3 DNA: TGCGCCAGCAGCACCCGGACAGGAACTGGAAACACCATATATTTT
CDR3 protein: CASSTRTGTGNTIYF

D gene: -
CDR3 length: 17
V gene: TRBV3-1
J gene: TRBJ2-7
clone size: few
CDR3 DNA: TGTGCCAGCAGCCCCCACAGAGGGGGAGGGGGCTCCTACGAGCAGTACTTC
CDR3 protein: CASSPHRGGGGSYEQYF

D gene: -
CDR3 length: 16
V gene: TRBV7-2
J gene: TRBJ2-3
clone size: few
CDR3 DNA: TGTGCCAGCAGCTTAGAAGGAGCACGGAGCACAGATACGCAGTATTTT
CDR3 protein: CASSLEGARSTDTQYF

D gene: TRBD1
CDR3 length: 14
V gene: TRBV7-9
J gene: TRBJ1-2
clone size: -
CDR3 DNA: TGTGCCAGCAGCCTAATAGGGACAGAATATGGCTACACCTTC
CDR3 protein: CASSLIGTEYGYTF

D gene: TRBD2
CDR3 length: 14
V gene: TRBV24-1
J gene: TRBJ2-1
clone size: few
CDR3 DNA: TGTGCCACCAGTGATTGGGGTAGCGGGAATGAGCAGTTCTTC
CDR3 protein: CATSDWGSGNEQFF

D gene: TRBD2
CDR3 length: 14
V gene: TRBV20-1
J gene: TRBJ2-3
clone size: -
CDR3 DNA: TGCAGTGCTGGCGGGGGGGTTCTTGTGGATACGCAGTATTTT
CDR3 protein: CSAGGGVLVDTQYF

D gene: -
CDR3 length: 13
V gene: TRBV10-3
J gene: TRBJ2-7
clone size: -
CDR3 DNA: TGTGCCATCGGGAAGGCTGCTGATTACGAGCAGTACTTC
CDR3 protein: CAIGKAADYEQYF

D gene: TRBD2
CDR3 length: 17
V gene: TRBV7-8
J gene: TRBJ2-1
clone size: many
CDR3 DNA: TGTGCCAGCAGCTTAACCGTACTAGCGGGAGGATCTAATGAGCAGTTCTTC
CDR3 protein: CASSLTVLAGGSNEQFF

D gene: -
CDR3 length: 17
V gene: TRBV7-9
J gene: TRBJ2-2
clone size: -
CDR3 DNA: TGTGCCAGCAGCCGAAGCTCCGGGACACCGGGCGCCGGGGAGCTGTTTTTT
CDR3 protein: CASSRSSGTPGAGELFF